The rows below give T cell receptor beta chains drawn from one sample of a study of cytomegalovirus exposure and HLA in healthy donors. The table came from immunoSEQ multiplex PCR; TCRdb's copy has only in-frame clones and leaves some out. Of approximately 41,000 clones in the sample, around 85% were seen once. The sample taken for sequencing was PBMCs. The origin of the receptors is a man between 50 and 59 years old in good health and CMV-seronegative. CDR3s include the opening cysteine and the closing phenylalanine or tryptophan. Fields, in order: J gene, V gene, clone size, D gene, CDR3 DNA, CDR3 protein. The D gene is left open where the match is weak. Some rows have no size entry. The others give once, few or many, or a class for an expanded clone.

TRBJ2-3 | TRBV6-5 | . | . | TGTGCCACCACAGGGACAGATACGCAGTATTTT | CATTGTDTQYF
TRBJ1-6 | TRBV7-9 | . | . | TGTTCCAGCAGCTTACTTCGACTGCACTCACCCCTCCACTTT | CSSSLLRLHSPLHF
TRBJ1-5 | TRBV2 | . | TRBD1 | TGTGCCAGCACCCGAGGGGAAGGAGGGGGCTATCAGCCCCAGCATTTT | CASTRGEGGGYQPQHF
TRBJ1-6 | TRBV30 | . | TRBD1 | TGTGCCTGGACCATACCGGGACAGATATCGATTTATAATTCACCCCTCCACTTT | CAWTIPGQISIYNSPLHF
TRBJ1-1 | TRBV2 | few | . | TGTGCCAGCAGGACAACAGAGACTGAAGCTTTCTTT | CASRTTETEAFF
TRBJ1-1 | TRBV30 | . | . | TGTGCCTGGACACCTTCTTGGACAGATACTGAAGCTTTCTTT | CAWTPSWTDTEAFF
TRBJ2-3 | TRBV28 | . | . | TGTGCCAGCAGTTATCTCCCCCCTGGCACAGATACGCAGTATTTT | CASSYLPPGTDTQYF
TRBJ2-1 | TRBV5-4 | . | . | TGTGCCAGCAGATTCGACAGAGACAATGAGCAGTTCTTC | CASRFDRDNEQFF
TRBJ2-3 | TRBV6-1 | . | TRBD2 | TGTGCCAGCAGTGTACTAGCGGGAGGGCCAGATACGCAGTATTTT | CASSVLAGGPDTQYF
TRBJ1-1 | TRBV11-2 | . | . | TGTGCCAGCAGCCCCAGGGCGGCCCATGAAGCTTTCTTT | CASSPRAAHEAFF
TRBJ1-2 | TRBV6-6 | . | TRBD1 | TGTGCCAGCAGTTACAGGTCTTCGGGGACAGCCTATGGCTACACCTTC | CASSYRSSGTAYGYTF
TRBJ2-3 | TRBV4-1 | . | TRBD1 | TGCGCCAGCAGCCAAGAACGACAGGGTCCACAGTATTTT | CASSQERQGPQYF
TRBJ1-2 | TRBV7-9 | few | . | TGTGCCAGCAGCTTACAGGGGTACTATGGCTACACCTTC | CASSLQGYYGYTF
TRBJ2-5 | TRBV19 | . | TRBD2 | TGTGCCAGTAGTAACCCTAGCGGGAGAGGGACCCAGTACTTC | CASSNPSGRGTQYF
TRBJ1-1 | TRBV5-1 | . | TRBD1 | TGCGCCAGCAGCGCCGGACAGGGAGGGACTGAAGCTTTCTTT | CASSAGQGGTEAFF
TRBJ2-3 | TRBV5-4 | . | TRBD1 | TGTGCCAGCAGCCCACAGGGGGCTCGCGCAGATACGCAGTATTTT | CASSPQGARADTQYF
TRBJ2-2 | TRBV5-4 | once | . | TGTGCCAGCAGCCCTAGGAGGGCGGGCGGTTCCGGGGAGCTGTTTTTT | CASSPRRAGGSGELFF